These 7 T cell receptor beta chains came from one sample sequenced in a study of blood T cell repertoires in COVID-19. The table came from immunoSEQ multiplex PCR; TCRdb's copy has only in-frame clones and leaves some out. The data hold approximately 81,000 clones, with about four fifths observed a single time. The sequenced material came from peripheral blood. The receptors come from a human donor in a cohort sampled during active COVID-19.

This chain uses TRBV5-1 with TRBJ1-1; unclear D gene. Germline lookup yields CDR1 SGHRS and CDR2 YFSETQ. The CDR3 loop spans 13 amino acids. Between the trimmed V and J ends, which lost 0 bases and 6 bases, there was a span of 9 bases. CDR3 in DNA: TGCGCCAGCAGCTTGGATATTTTTGCTGAAGCTTTCTTT. Translating gives CASSLDIFAEAFF.

This chain joins TRBV7-9 and TRBJ2-5; no clear D gene. V gave up 0 bases and J gave up 4 bases, with 12 bases separating them. The germline V gene has CDR1 SEHNR and CDR2 FQNEAQ (reference sequence). The CDR3 is 15 amino acids. CDR3 region: CASSLAEISRETQYF. CDR3 nucleotides: TGTGCCAGCAGCTTAGCGGAGATATCAAGAGAGACCCAGTACTTC.

The gene calls are TRBV27 and TRBJ1-5, with 9 bases aligning to TRBD1. From germline, CDR1 is MNHEY and CDR2 SMNVEV (reference sequence). This CDR3 is built from 16 residues. The V segment lost 4 bases and the J segment 4 bases; nucleotides outside the gene matches: 8. DNA of the CDR3: TGTGCCAGCAGTTCGGACAGGGGACGCCTAAATCAGCCCCAGCATTTT. Amino acid sequence: CASSSDRGRLNQPQHF.

The genes are TRBV10-1 and TRBJ2-2, with 10 bases identical to TRBD2. J was trimmed by 0 bases and V by 8 bases; bases with no gene match: 3. Per the germline V gene, CDR1 is WNHNN and CDR2 is SYGVQD (reference sequence). The CDR3 consists of 15 residues. This CDR3 reads CASGGLASNTGELFF. CDR3 nucleotides: TGCGCCAGCGGGGGACTAGCGTCGAACACCGGGGAGCTGTTTTTT.

The chain carries TRBV7-9 and TRBJ1-3, with D possibly being TRBD1 (5 bases). There are 17 residues in the CDR3. Germline lookup yields CDR1 SEHNR and CDR2 FQNEAQ (reference sequence). Trimming shortened V by 5 bases and J by 4 bases, and 21 bases separated the two germline ends. The DNA for the CDR3 is TGTGCCAGCAGCCTCCGGGGGAGTCCCACGGGCGGAAACACCATATATTTT. This sequence encodes CASSLRGSPTGGNTIYF.

J is TRBJ2-5 and V is TRBV7-3, with D perhaps TRBD1 (6 bases). This CDR3 has 13 amino acids. Looked up from germline, CDR1 is SGHTA and CDR2 is FQGTGA. The ends were cut back, 5 bases at V and 0 bases at J, with 7 bases in the middle. CDR3 coding DNA: TGTGCCAGCAGCCGGGACAACCAAGAGACCCAGTACTTC. Encoded protein: CASSRDNQETQYF.

This sequence joins TRBV11-2 and TRBJ1-2, with TRBD1 matching 7 bases. Trimming cost V 5 bases and J 7 bases; bases outside gene matches: 10. Germline values: CDR1 SGHAT, CDR2 FQNNGV. The CDR3 totals 14 residues. The CDR3 DNA sequence: TGTGCCAGCAGCGAGGGGGCAGGTCGTCGTGGCTACACCTTC. Protein product: CASSEGAGRRGYTF.